This T cell receptor (beta chain) originates from a study of T-cell reconstitution after alpha-beta-depleted transplantation in children. The study, taken as a whole, reports: It was newly produced T cells that mostly accounted for T-cell counts and diversity one year after transplant. Two months or so post-transplant, alpha-beta T cells reportedly derived from several hundred expanded graft clones.

This clonotype was observed at least ten times. Its antigen is unknown. Unique molecular identifiers were incorporated into the prepared TCRbeta library. Each CDR3 protein is one row after TCRdb ran MiXCR on the PCR reads. The table lists around 200,000 distinct CDR3 sequences, 9.5% to 13% of them singletons, with approximately 28% in the top ten. CDR3 length: 14 residues. V gave up 3 bases and J gave up 6 bases, with 15 bases separating them. The germline V gene has CDR1 DFQATT and CDR2 SNEGSKA (reference sequence). This TCR came from a child younger than two with acute myeloid leukemia, due to receive a stem cell transplant. The material was PBMCs, obtained before TCRalphabeta/CD19-depleted stem cell transplant. The V and J genes are TRBV20-1 and TRBJ2-1; D gene ambiguous. The CDR3 bases are TGCAGTGCTAGTAGGGCCCCTCCCATCAATGAGCAGTTCTTC. This encodes CSASRAPPINEQFF.